The clone carrying this T cell receptor (beta chain) was seen only a few times. Its antigen is not identified. One junction end disagrees with the germline gene, perhaps due to a read error. In making TCR beta libraries, quantitative 5'-RACE with molecular barcodes was used. From the 5' RACE reads, TCRdb called clonotypes with MiXCR, one entry per CDR3 protein. The top ten hold 15% to 20% of the sample, which has 150,000 to 200,000 distinct CDR3 sequences, around 13% seen once. The data were taken from a study of CD8 T cells in ankylosing spondylitis. Study-wide results and caveats: Earlier studies detected some motif variants in reactive arthritis synovial fluid and blood. Disease-associated clones were reportedly significantly overrepresented in matched ankylosing spondylitis synovial fluid. A TCR beta motif of eight highly homologous variants appeared characteristic of ankylosing spondylitis blood.

The CDR3 consists of 11 residues. This chain links TRBV12-3 or TRBV12-4 with TRBJ2-1; the D is unclear. Sequencing used blood, either unsorted or a sorted T cell fraction (not recorded which). The sequence came from a male donor with ankylosing spondylitis or in good health (not recorded which). CDR3 sequence reads: CASSFGETPVF. In DNA form, the CDR3 reads TGTGCCAGCAGTTTCGGTGAAACTCCAGTATTC.